The 26 T cell receptor beta chains below were found in one sample sequenced in a study of blood T cell repertoires in COVID-19. Clones were read by immunoSEQ multiplex PCR, and TCRdb kept only the in-frame ones, dropping some. The sample holds tens of thousands of clones, roughly 77% seen once. The sample was peripheral blood. The receptors derive from a man of 80 years or more with acute or convalescent COVID-19.

This rearrangement joins TRBV7-8 to TRBJ2-3; 9 bases map to TRBD2. The V and J ends lost 0 bases and 5 bases, in that order; junction bases with no gene match: 6. CDR1 and CDR2 from the germline V gene are SGHVS and FQNEAQ. The CDR3 consists of 16 residues. The CDR3 protein is CASSLARAGGRDTQYF. The DNA of the CDR3 is TGTGCCAGCAGCTTAGCGCGAGCGGGAGGTCGAGATACGCAGTATTTT. The variable domain in full, with the rest retrieved from reference TRBV7-8 and TRBJ2-3, is GAGVSQSPRYKVAKRGQDVALRCDPISGHVSLFWYQQALGQGPEFLTYFQNEAQLDKSGLPSDRFFAERPEGSVSTLKIQRTQQEDSAVYLCASSLARAGGRDTQYFGPGTRLTVL.

This clone is labeled as medium-sized. The chain joins TRBV7-6 to TRBJ2-1; no definite D call. Germline lookup yields CDR1 SGHVS and CDR2 FNYEAQ. This CDR3 has 12 amino acids. Trimming stripped 5 bases from V and 5 bases from J, with 7 bases between. The CDR3 DNA follows: TGTGCCAGCAGCACGCGTGACAATGAGCAGTTCTTC. Translating gives CASSTRDNEQFF.

The rearrangement uses TRBV7-2 and TRBJ1-3; no firm D call. CDR1 is SGHTA, CDR2 FQGNSA, per germline. V lost 2 bases and J lost 5, with 13 bases in between. The CDR3 runs to 15 residues. The CDR3 DNA reads as TGTGCCAGCAGCTTACTTAGCCAATTCCGAAACACCATATATTTT. This encodes CASSLLSQFRNTIYF.

This chain links TRBV11-2 with TRBJ2-5; 13 bases line up with TRBD2. This CDR3 spans 17 amino acids. V lost 6 bases to trimming and J lost 4 bases; unmatched junction nucleotides: 11. Germline lookup yields CDR1 SGHAT and CDR2 FQNNGV. The CDR3 nucleotides are TGTGCCAGCAGGGGGACCGCAGGACTAGCGGGAGCAGAGACCCAGTACTTC. This sequence encodes CASRGTAGLAGAETQYF.

The rearrangement links TRBV6-5 to TRBJ1-2, with D tentatively TRBD1 (6 bases). Germline values: CDR1 MNHEY, CDR2 SVGAGI. Between the trimmed V and J ends, which lost 0 bases and 8 bases, there was a span of 13 bases. The CDR3 has 14 amino acids. The chain's CDR3 is CASSYSRGGWGYTF. The CDR3, as DNA: TGTGCCAGCAGTTACTCGAGGGGGGGCTGGGGCTACACCTTC.

V usage is TRBV18 and J usage is TRBJ2-7; possibly TRBD1 for D (6 bases). The CDR3 is 16 amino acids. Germline V lookup: CDR1 KGHSH, CDR2 LQKENI. The V and J ends lost 2 bases and 3 bases respectively, with 17 bases between them. Written as DNA, the CDR3 is TGTGCCAGCTCACCAAATTCACAGGGTTCCCTCTACGAGCAGTACTTC. Protein product: CASSPNSQGSLYEQYF. The entire variable domain, with the rest obtained from reference TRBV18 and TRBJ2-7, is as follows: NAGVMQNPRHLVRRRGQEARLRCSPMKGHSHVYWYRQLPEEGLKFMVYLQKENIIDESGMPKERFSAEFPKEGPSILRIQQVVRGDSAAYFCASSPNSQGSLYEQYFGPGTRLTVT.

This chain connects TRBV19 to TRBJ1-1; no firm D call. The CDR3 is 11 amino acids. The germline V gene has CDR1 LNHDA and CDR2 SQIVND (reference sequence). V gave up 5 bases and J gave up 5 bases, with 6 bases separating them. The DNA for the CDR3 is TGTGCCAGTAGTCGCAGGACTGAAGCTTTCTTT. Protein product: CASSRRTEAFF.

The V gene is TRBV5-1, the J gene TRBJ1-4, with TRBD1 identical over 10 bases. V was pared by 5 bases and J by 6 bases, with 4 bases of the junction left unmatched. The germline V gene encodes CDR1 SGHRS and CDR2 YFSETQ. The CDR3 is 14 residues long. Here the CDR3 reads CASSATGGDEKLFF. The DNA of the CDR3 is TGCGCCAGCAGTGCGACAGGGGGCGATGAAAAACTGTTTTTT. Drawing the rest from reference TRBV5-1 and TRBJ1-4, the complete variable domain is KAGVTQTPRYLIKTRGQQVTLSCSPISGHRSVSWYQQTPGQGLQFLFEYFSETQRNKGNFPGRFSGRQFSNSRSEMNVSTLELGDSALYLCASSATGGDEKLFFGSGTQLSVL.

The V and J genes are TRBV5-4 and TRBJ1-6; 7 nucleotides align to TRBD1. This CDR3 region has 13 residues. V was pared by 7 bases and J by 7 bases, with 5 bases of the junction left unmatched. Per germline, CDR1 SGHNT and CDR2 YYREEE (reference sequence). DNA of the CDR3: TGTGCCAGCCATCCGGGACAGAATTCACCCCTCCACTTT. It translates to CASHPGQNSPLHF.

The J gene is TRBJ1-1, the V gene TRBV28; 7 nucleotides line up with TRBD1. With V trimmed by 2 bases and J by 8 bases, 11 bases remained unmatched. CDR3 length: 15 amino acids. Germline loops: CDR1 MDHEN, CDR2 SYDVKM. The CDR3 DNA reads TGTGCCAGCAGTTTAGGCAGGGGGTACTGGGAAGAAGCTTTCTTT. It is translated as CASSLGRGYWEEAFF.

The chain combines TRBV3-1 (or the pseudogene TRBV3-2) with TRBJ1-5; no firm D call. The ends were cut back, 0 bases at V and 2 bases at J, with 14 bases in the middle. This CDR3 region has 17 residues. Germline lookup yields CDR1 LGHDT and CDR2 YNNKEL (reference sequence). CDR3: CASSQDLARDGNQPQHF. CDR3 DNA: TGTGCCAGCAGCCAAGATCTTGCCCGGGATGGCAATCAGCCCCAGCATTTT.

The chain joins TRBV10-3 to TRBJ2-1, with D unresolved. Germline assignment: CDR1 ENHRY and CDR2 SYGVKD. V was shortened by 5 bases and J by 5 bases, with 10 bases between the two germline ends. The CDR3 has 13 residues. This CDR3 reads CAISPDGDNEQFF. The DNA of the CDR3 is TGTGCCATCAGTCCCGACGGAGACAATGAGCAGTTCTTC.

This rearrangement joins TRBV9 to TRBJ2-2; 7 bases are a match to TRBD1. The junction had 8 bases not matched to a gene; V was cut back by 4 bases and J by 5 bases. The germline gives CDR1 SGDLS, CDR2 YYNGEE. The CDR3 sequence is 15 residues long. CDR3: CASSTRQGQTGELFF. The CDR3 region has the DNA TGTGCCAGCAGCACTCGACAGGGTCAAACCGGGGAGCTGTTTTTT.

This clone showed up just a few times. V usage is TRBV27 and J usage is TRBJ1-2; 8 bases fit TRBD1. This CDR3 has 12 amino acids. Germline V gives CDR1 MNHEY, CDR2 SMNVEV (reference sequence). The CDR3: CVATGDPIGYTF. CDR3 nucleotide sequence: TGTGTCGCGACAGGGGACCCTATTGGCTACACCTTC.

This CDR3 reads CATSDLRTGLVNEQFF. The CDR3 nucleotides are TGTGCCACCAGTGATTTGCGGACAGGGTTGGTAAATGAGCAGTTCTTC. The J gene is TRBJ2-1, the V gene TRBV24-1, with 8 bases fitting TRBD1. With V trimmed by 0 bases and J by 7 bases, 7 bases remained unmatched. The CDR3 has 16 amino acids. Per the germline V gene, CDR1 is KGHDR and CDR2 is SFDVKD.

The CDR3 spells CASSVLLGTQYF. The CDR3 DNA sequence: TGTGCCAGCAGTGTATTACTTGGGACCCAGTACTTC. The chain has TRBV2 and TRBJ2-5, with D unresolved. Germline V gene sequence: CDR1 SNHLY, CDR2 FYNNEI. V was pared by 4 bases and J by 7 bases, with 10 bases between. This CDR3 is 12 amino acids long.

A few counts support this clone. The V and J genes are TRBV3-1 (or the pseudogene TRBV3-2) and TRBJ2-3; the D is unclear. Germline values: CDR1 LGHDT, CDR2 YNNKEL (reference sequence). The length of the CDR3 is 11 residues. The V and J ends lost 3 bases and 5 bases respectively, with 3 bases between them. CDR3: CASSHRDTQYF. Written as DNA, the CDR3 is TGTGCCAGCAGCCATCGAGATACGCAGTATTTT.

This clone was observed once. The chain recombines TRBV7-2 with TRBJ2-1; TRBD1 is a possible D gene (5 bases). The CDR3 loop spans 12 amino acids. V was shortened by 5 bases and J by 9 bases, with 11 bases between the two germline ends. Germline assignment: CDR1 SGHTA and CDR2 FQGNSA. The CDR3 DNA is TGTGCCAGCAGCAAAGACAGATTTGAGCAGTTCTTC. Protein: CASSKDRFEQFF.

V and J are TRBV9 and TRBJ1-2, with a possible D match to TRBD1 (5 bases). From germline, CDR1 is SGDLS and CDR2 YYNGEE. V lost 4 bases, J lost 7 bases, and 14 bases lay in between. The CDR3 is 13 residues long. DNA of the CDR3: TGTGCCAGCAGCCTCGACAGTTTATCTGGCTACACCTTC. Its translation: CASSLDSLSGYTF.

The CDR3 protein is CASSLAGGSYEQYF. The CDR3 bases are TGTGCCAGCAGCTTGGCCGGGGGTTCCTACGAGCAGTACTTC. The chain recombines TRBV5-5 with TRBJ2-7, with a weak D call TRBD2 (6 bases). This CDR3 region has 14 residues. The germline V gene has CDR1 SGHKS and CDR2 YYEKEE (reference sequence). The V gene lost 0 bases and the J gene lost 1 base, with 8 bases spanning the gap.

This clone has only one observation. The gene calls are TRBV4-3 and TRBJ2-3, with 7 bases aligning to TRBD2. Trimming at V came to 0 bases and at J to 2 bases, leaving 8 bases not matched to a gene. The CDR3 spans 17 residues. The germline V gene has CDR1 LGHNA and CDR2 YSLEER. In DNA form, the CDR3 reads TGCGCCAGCAGCCAAGATTGGGGGGACTACTACACAGATACGCAGTATTTT. Translated, it gives CASSQDWGDYYTDTQYF.

The chain uses TRBV6-6 and TRBJ1-1; D call uncertain. The V and J ends lost 0 bases and 0 bases respectively, with 8 bases between them. Germline lookup yields CDR1 MNHNY and CDR2 SVGAGI (reference sequence). The CDR3 sequence is 15 residues long. The CDR3 is CASSYSIRVNTEAFF. CDR3 nucleotides: TGTGCCAGCAGTTACTCGATACGGGTGAACACTGAAGCTTTCTTT.

This chain links TRBV2 with TRBJ2-1; D uncertain. Between the trimmed V and J ends, which lost 8 bases and 6 bases, there was a span of 8 bases. The CDR3 is made up of 11 amino acids. Germline values: CDR1 SNHLY, CDR2 FYNNEI. CDR3 residues: CASRFSNEQFF. The CDR3 DNA follows: TGTGCCAGCCGTTTCTCCAATGAGCAGTTCTTC. Full variable domain (outside the CDR3, taken from reference TRBV2 and TRBJ2-1): EPEVTQTPSHQVTQMGQEVILRCVPISNHLYFYWYRQILGQKVEFLVSFYNNEISEKSEIFDDQFSVERPDGSNFTLKIRSTKLEDSAMYFCASRFSNEQFFGPGTRLTVL.

The V gene is TRBV5-1, the J gene TRBJ1-6; no clear D gene. With 2 bases removed from V and 5 bases from J, the gap between germline ends came to 5 bases. Germline loops: CDR1 SGHRS, CDR2 YFSETQ. The length of the CDR3 is 13 residues. The CDR3 region is CASSLTDNSPLHF. The CDR3 DNA follows: TGCGCCAGCAGCTTAACAGATAATTCACCCCTCCACTTT.

The chain links TRBV4-3 to TRBJ2-3; possibly TRBD2 for D (6 bases). CDR1 is LGHNA and CDR2 is YSLEER in the germline V gene. The length of the CDR3 is 15 residues. V dropped 1 base and J dropped 2 bases, with 10 bases sitting between them. The CDR3 here is CASSQVPGDTDTQYF. Here the CDR3 DNA reads TGCGCCAGCAGCCAAGTACCGGGGGACACAGATACGCAGTATTTT.

The chain has TRBV6-5 and TRBJ2-7; 9 positions match TRBD1. The CDR3 runs to 12 residues. V lost 7 bases to trimming and J lost 5 bases; unmatched junction nucleotides: 3. Germline V lookup: CDR1 MNHEY, CDR2 SVGAGI. In DNA, the CDR3 is TGTGCCAGCACAGACAGGGGGAACGAGCAGTACTTC. It specifies CASTDRGNEQYF.